Sequencing of this T cell receptor (beta chain) was carried out in a study of OX40 agonist ivuxolimab in advanced cancers. Study in general: Ivuxolimab is an agonistic anti-OX40 (CD134) antibody, and patients were treated with it.

Notes on the study in general: Some nonresponders additionally presented with little normalized T-cell clonal expansion. CD8+ T cells were the subset that, on average, had more expanded clones than CD4+. Researchers did not determine the expanded peripheral T cells' antigen specificity.

About this clone itself: Its antigen is undetermined.

Only in-frame clones appear in the TCRdb table, and some are missing; sequencing was by immunoSEQ multiplex PCR. The table includes under 85,000 clones, around 80% detected once. The V end lost 2 bases, the J end lost 2 bases, and 10 bases lay between the germline ends. Germline V gene sequence: CDR1 MNHEY, CDR2 SVGAGI. This CDR3 spans 15 amino acids. The chain joins TRBV6-5 to TRBJ1-3, with D maybe TRBD1 (5 bases). The input for sequencing was CD4+ or CD8+ T cells sorted from blood, taken in a trial of the OX40 agonist ivuxolimab. The TCR was taken from an adult with an advanced solid tumor such as melanoma, head and neck, liver or kidney cancer. The chain's CDR3 is CASSYQGVAGNTIYF. As DNA, the CDR3 is TGTGCCAGCAGTTACCAGGGAGTTGCTGGAAACACCATATATTTT.